The source of this TCR beta chain is a study of blood T cell repertoires in COVID-19. Germline CDR1 SGHTA, CDR2 FQGNSA. The CDR3 has 13 amino acids. V lost 1 base and J 3 bases, leaving 7 bases between the germline ends. In the original analysis: It was from reference gene primer amplification that nucleated cell counts were estimated. The repertoire was sequenced with immunoSEQ multiplex PCR; TCRdb's copy has only in-frame clones and lacks some. The DNA was the basis for D and trimming; V, J and clone size are from that table. The sample lists 60,000 or so clones, more than 75% occurring once. Sequenced: peripheral blood. The rearrangement joins TRBV7-2 to TRBJ2-7, with TRBD2 as a possible D gene (6 bases). This clonotype originated in a human donor in a cohort sampled during active COVID-19. The DNA for the CDR3 is TGTGCCAGCAGCTTAGAGACTAGCTACGAGCAGTACTTC. Encoded protein: CASSLETSYEQYF. Full variable domain (rest looked up from reference TRBV7-2 and TRBJ2-7): GAGVSQSPSNKVTEKGKDVELRCDPISGHTALYWYRQSLGQGLEFLIYFQGNSAPDKSGLPSDRFSAERTGGSVSTLTIQRTQQEDSAVYLCASSLETSYEQYFGPGTRLTVT.